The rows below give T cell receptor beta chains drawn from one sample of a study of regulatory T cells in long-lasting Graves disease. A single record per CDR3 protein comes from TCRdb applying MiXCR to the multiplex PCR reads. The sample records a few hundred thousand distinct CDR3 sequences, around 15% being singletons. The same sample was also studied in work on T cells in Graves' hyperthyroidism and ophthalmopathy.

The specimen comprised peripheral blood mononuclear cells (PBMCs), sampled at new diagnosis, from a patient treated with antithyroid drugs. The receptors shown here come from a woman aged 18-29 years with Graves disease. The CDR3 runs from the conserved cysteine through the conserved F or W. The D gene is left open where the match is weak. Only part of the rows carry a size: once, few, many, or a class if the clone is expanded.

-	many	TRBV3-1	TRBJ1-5	TGTGCCAGCAGCCAAGACCCCTTGGGGCAGCCCCAGCATTTT	CASSQDPLGQPQHF
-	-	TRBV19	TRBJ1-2	TGTGCCAGTAGCAGAAGACCGGGACCCGTCAGCGGCGGCTACACCTTC	CASSRRPGPVSGGYTF
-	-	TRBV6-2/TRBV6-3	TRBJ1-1	TGTGCCAGCAGTTACTTAGGGGTAGAGGGGGATGTAGCTTTCTTT	CASSYLGVEGDVAFF
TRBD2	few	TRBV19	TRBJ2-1	TGTGCCAGTACTGTGAAGGCGGGAGGCTACAATGAGCAGTTCTTC	CASTVKAGGYNEQFF
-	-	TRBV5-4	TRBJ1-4	TGTGCCAGCAGCGGGACTCGAACTAATGAAAAACTGTTTTTT	CASSGTRTNEKLFF
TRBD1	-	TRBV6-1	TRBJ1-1	TGTGCCAGCAACCCAACCGACAGGGGCACTGAAGCTTTCTTT	CASNPTDRGTEAFF
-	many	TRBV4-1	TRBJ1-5	TGCGCCAGCAGCCAAGATGGATCCCCGAGCAATCAGCCCCAGCATTTT	CASSQDGSPSNQPQHF
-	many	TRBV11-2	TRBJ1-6	TGTGCCAGCAGCTCCTCGTATAATTCACCCCTCCACTTT	CASSSSYNSPLHF
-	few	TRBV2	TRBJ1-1	TGTGCCAGCAGTTTTACAGAGGTGGGCACTGAAGCTTTCTTT	CASSFTEVGTEAFF
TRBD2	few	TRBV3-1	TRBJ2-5	TGTGCCAGCAGCCTCCCCAGGCCTAGCGGGGGGGAAGAGACCCAGTACTTC	CASSLPRPSGGEETQYF
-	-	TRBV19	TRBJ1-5	TGTGCCAGTAGTGTTCCTAATTTAGGGGTTGGGAGCAATCAGCCCCAGCATTTT	CASSVPNLGVGSNQPQHF
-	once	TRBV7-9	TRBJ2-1	TGTGCCAGCAGCTTAACCCGGACAGACTACAATGAGCAGTTCTTC	CASSLTRTDYNEQFF
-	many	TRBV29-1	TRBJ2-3	TGCAGCGTTGGACAGAGTAGCACAGATACGCAGTATTTT	CSVGQSSTDTQYF
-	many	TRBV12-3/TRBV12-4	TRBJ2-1	TGTGCCAGCAGCGACAGTGCGCTAGGGGAGCAGTTCTTC	CASSDSALGEQFF
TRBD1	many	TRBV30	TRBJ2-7	TGTGCCTGGAGTGTAGGGGGCTCTGGGAACGAGCAGTACTTC	CAWSVGGSGNEQYF
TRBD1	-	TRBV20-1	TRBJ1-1	TGCAGTGCTAGAGTCCCGACAGGGGTCACTGAAGCTTTCTTT	CSARVPTGVTEAFF
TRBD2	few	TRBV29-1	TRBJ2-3	TGCAGCGGGGGGACTAGCGGGAGCACAGATACGCAGTATTTT	CSGGTSGSTDTQYF
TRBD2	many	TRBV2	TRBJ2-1	TGTGCCAGCAGTACCGGGACTAGCGGGAGAGGTGAGCAGTTCTTC	CASSTGTSGRGEQFF
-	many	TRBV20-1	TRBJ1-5	TGCAGTGCCCGGGACTCTTCCCGGCCCCAGCATTTT	CSARDSSRPQHF